The sequence of this T cell receptor beta chain was determined in a study of cytomegalovirus exposure and HLA in healthy donors. PCR amplification relied on 60 Vbeta primers (plus 13 Jbeta primers). Assay: immunoSEQ multiplex PCR; the TCRdb copy retains only in-frame clones and omits some. Among some 110,000 clones listed, 10% were seen once. This clone was detected only a few times. Its cognate antigen is unknown. Whole-study results and caveats: Common viral pathogens (according to a later analysis) appeared linked to several of the most significant clusters. Fewer N-insertions than the 666-donor mean were reportedly shown by an Asian-associated ancestry cluster in a later analysis. It was confirmed in vitro that three of the CMV-associated chains were specific for CMV antigens.

This sequence originates from a man aged 35-49 years in good health and CMV-seropositive. Sequencing was carried out using PBMCs.

Here the CDR3 reads CASSPEAGLAGLSQYF. The CDR3 DNA sequence: TGTGCCAGCAGTCCTGAGGCGGGACTAGCGGGTCTCTCGCAGTATTTT. The chain couples TRBV27 to TRBJ2-3; 12 positions match TRBD2. With 5 bases clipped from V and 10 bases from J, the junction kept 13 bases outside the gene matches. Germline V gene data show CDR1 as MNHEY and CDR2 as SMNVEV (reference sequence). The CDR3 loop spans 16 amino acids.